Sequencing of this T cell receptor (beta chain) was carried out in a study of shared clonotypes between healthy human individuals. Study information: Per donor, three plates held CD4 naive cells, three held CD4 memory, two held CD8 naive and one held CD8 memory.

Produced via immunoSEQ multiplex PCR; TCRdb's table is partial and in-frame only. The table includes about 2 million clones, over 85% detected once. CD8 cells classed as naive were CD45RO-negative and positively selected for CCR7, excluding terminally differentiated effector memory CD45RA+ cells. This clone has just one count. What it recognizes is unknown. General observations from the study: Relative to their counterparts shared across all four donors, non-shared clonotypes exhibited diminished generation probabilities. The study generally estimated greater richness for naive than memory subsets. Among donors, the sharing of clonotypes was expected to be influenced by sequencing depth.

The sequencing sample was made of naive CD8+ T cells sorted from blood. The TCR originated in a man between 18 and 29 years old in good health.

The CDR3 DNA follows: TGTGCCACCAGCAGTTTCGGACTATCATCCTTCGATGAGCAGTTCTTC. As protein: CATSSFGLSSFDEQFF. V is TRBV15 and J is TRBJ2-1, with D maybe TRBD2 (6 bases). The CDR3 has 16 amino acids. V was cut by 3 bases and J by 8 bases, with 20 bases left in between. CDR1 is LNHNV and CDR2 is YYDKDF in the germline V gene (reference sequence). Together with reference TRBV15 and TRBJ2-1, the CDR3 gives the full variable domain: DAMVIQNPRYQVTQFGKPVTLSCSQTLNHNVMYWYQQKSSQAPKLLFHYYDKDFNNEADTPDNFQSRRPNTSFCFLDIRSPGLGDTAMYLCATSSFGLSSFDEQFFGPGTRLTVL.